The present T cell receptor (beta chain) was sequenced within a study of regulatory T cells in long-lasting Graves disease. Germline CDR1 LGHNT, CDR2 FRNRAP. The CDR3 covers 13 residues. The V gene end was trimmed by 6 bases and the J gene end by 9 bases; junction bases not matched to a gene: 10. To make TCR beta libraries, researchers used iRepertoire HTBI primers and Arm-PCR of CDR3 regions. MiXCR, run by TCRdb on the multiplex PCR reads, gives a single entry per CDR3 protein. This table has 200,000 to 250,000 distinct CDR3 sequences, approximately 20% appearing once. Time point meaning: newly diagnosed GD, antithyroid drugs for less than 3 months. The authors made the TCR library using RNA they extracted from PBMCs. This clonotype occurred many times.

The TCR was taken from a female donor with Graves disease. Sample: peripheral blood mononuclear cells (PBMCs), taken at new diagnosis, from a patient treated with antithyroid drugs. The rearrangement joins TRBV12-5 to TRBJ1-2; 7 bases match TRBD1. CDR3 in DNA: TGTGCTAGTGGCCTCCAAGGGGGCGGAAGCTACACCTTC. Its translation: CASGLQGGGSYTF.